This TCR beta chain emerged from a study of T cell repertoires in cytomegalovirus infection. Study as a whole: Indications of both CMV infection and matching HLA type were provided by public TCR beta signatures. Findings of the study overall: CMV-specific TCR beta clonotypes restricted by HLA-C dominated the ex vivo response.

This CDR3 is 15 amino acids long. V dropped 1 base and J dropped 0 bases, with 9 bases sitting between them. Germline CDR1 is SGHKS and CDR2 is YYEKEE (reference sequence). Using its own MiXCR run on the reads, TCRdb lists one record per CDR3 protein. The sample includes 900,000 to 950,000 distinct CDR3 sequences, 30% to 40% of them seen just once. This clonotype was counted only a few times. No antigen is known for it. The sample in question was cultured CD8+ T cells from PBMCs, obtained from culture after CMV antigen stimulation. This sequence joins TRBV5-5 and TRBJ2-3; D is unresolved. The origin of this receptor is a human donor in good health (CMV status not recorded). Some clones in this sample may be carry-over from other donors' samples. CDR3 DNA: TGTGCCAGCAGCTTGTACGTTACTAGCACAGATACGCAGTATTTT. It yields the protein CASSLYVTSTDTQYF.